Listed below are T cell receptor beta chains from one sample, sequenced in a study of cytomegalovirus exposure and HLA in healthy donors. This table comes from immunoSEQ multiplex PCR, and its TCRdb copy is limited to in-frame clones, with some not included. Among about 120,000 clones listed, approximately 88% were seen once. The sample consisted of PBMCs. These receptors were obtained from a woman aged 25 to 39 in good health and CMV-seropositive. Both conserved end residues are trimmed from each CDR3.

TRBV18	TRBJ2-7	ASSSYVDSGKPYEQY
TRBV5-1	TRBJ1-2	ASSPFLGNYGYT
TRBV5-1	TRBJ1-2	ASSDSGMGYGYT
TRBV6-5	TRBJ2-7	ASSYLGINYEQY
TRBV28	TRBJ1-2	ASSAWTEKNYGYT
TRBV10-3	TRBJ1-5	ATRDRENQPQH
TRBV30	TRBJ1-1	AWRRNSLNTEAF
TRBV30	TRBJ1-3	AWSGGTDSGNTIY
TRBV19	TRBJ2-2	ASSGDSGGPTGELF
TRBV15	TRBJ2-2	ATSIRRGNTGELF
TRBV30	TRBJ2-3	AWSRWGGTDTQY
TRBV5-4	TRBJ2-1	ASSLASVGNEQF
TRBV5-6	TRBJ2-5	ASRAYRGLETQY
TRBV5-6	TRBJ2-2	ASSPQGPGELF
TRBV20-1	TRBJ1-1	SARGGRMAF
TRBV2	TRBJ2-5	ASSSDRGNQETQY
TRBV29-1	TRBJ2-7	SEGGEQY
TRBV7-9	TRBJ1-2	ASSLSGQDYGYT
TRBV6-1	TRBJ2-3	ASSEQGIRTDTQY
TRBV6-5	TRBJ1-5	ASSPGGNSNQPQH
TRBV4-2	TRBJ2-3	ASSHGTLSTDTQY
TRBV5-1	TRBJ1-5	ASSPGQGNQPQH
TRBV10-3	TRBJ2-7	AISPTGEEQY
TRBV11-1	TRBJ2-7	ASSLGFGGDEQY
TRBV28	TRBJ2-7	ASSRQPSYEQY
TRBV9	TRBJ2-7	ASSVGPDSYEQY
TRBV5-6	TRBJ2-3	ASSLAGVTDTQY
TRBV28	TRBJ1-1	ASSSPAGGYAEAF
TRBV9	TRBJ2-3	ASSPRGQLSTDTQY
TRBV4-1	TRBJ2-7	VSSQDRGYYEQY
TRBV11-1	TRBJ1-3	ASSATGRSGNTIY
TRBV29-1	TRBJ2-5	SVVSGQETQY
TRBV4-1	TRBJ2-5	ASSLKISREGETQY
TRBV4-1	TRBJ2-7	ASSQNRDTSYEQY
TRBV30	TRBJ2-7	AWSQGRRHEQY
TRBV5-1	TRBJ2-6	ASSSGRSGANVLT
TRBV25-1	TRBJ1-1	ASTRGQGSTEAF
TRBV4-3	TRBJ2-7	ASSQDLTGTRGEQY
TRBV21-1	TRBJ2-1	ASSKDGQCDNEQF
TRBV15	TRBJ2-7	ATSPPGGGTYEQY